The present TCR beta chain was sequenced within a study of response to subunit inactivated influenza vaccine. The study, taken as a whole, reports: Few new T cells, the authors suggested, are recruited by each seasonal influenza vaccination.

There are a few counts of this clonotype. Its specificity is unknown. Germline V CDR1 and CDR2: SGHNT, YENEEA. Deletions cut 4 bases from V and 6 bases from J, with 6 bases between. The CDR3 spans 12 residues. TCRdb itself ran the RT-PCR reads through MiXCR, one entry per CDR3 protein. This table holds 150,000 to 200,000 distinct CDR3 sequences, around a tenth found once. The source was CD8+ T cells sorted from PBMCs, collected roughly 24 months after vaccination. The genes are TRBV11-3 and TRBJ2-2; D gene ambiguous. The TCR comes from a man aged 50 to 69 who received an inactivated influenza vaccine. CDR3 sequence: CASSSFPGELFF. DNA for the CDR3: TGTGCCAGCAGCTCGTTCCCCGGGGAGCTGTTTTTT.